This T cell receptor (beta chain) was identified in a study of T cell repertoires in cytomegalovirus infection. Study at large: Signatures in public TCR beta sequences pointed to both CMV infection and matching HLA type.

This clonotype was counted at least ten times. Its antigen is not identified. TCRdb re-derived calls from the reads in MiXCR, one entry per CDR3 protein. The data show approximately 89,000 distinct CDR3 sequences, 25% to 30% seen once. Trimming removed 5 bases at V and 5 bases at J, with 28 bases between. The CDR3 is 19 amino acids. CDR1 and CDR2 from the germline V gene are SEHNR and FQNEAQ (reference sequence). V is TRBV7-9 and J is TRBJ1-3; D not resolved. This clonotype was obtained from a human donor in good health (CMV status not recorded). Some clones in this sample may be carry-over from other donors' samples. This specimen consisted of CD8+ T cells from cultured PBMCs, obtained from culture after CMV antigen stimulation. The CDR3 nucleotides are TGTGCCAGCAGCGCGGGCGACGGATCGACGTCCGATGTCAGAAACACCATATATTTT. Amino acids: CASSAGDGSTSDVRNTIYF.